These 25 T cell receptor beta chains originate from one sample sequenced in a study of blood T cells in healthy people across ages. Then a second PCR, running about 6 to 11 cycles, was carried out with a sample-barcoded 5' primer and a J-beta primer mix. TCRdb independently ran MiXCR on the 5' RACE reads; one entry per CDR3 protein. The profile shows 850,000 to 1,000,000 distinct CDR3 sequences, roughly half of them singletons. Sequencing was done on a sample of blood. Every receptor here comes from a woman aged 55-69 years in good health.

The count of this clonotype is one. The chain is built from TRBV20-1 and TRBJ2-5; D is unclear. TRBJ2-1 explains the end of the DNA better; the J call may be wrong. Germline CDR1 is DFQATT and CDR2 is SNEGSKA (reference sequence). The CDR3 is 13 residues long. The CDR3 region has the DNA TGCAGTGCTAGAGACGGTAACCAAGAGACCCAGTTCTTC. Translating it yields CSARDGNQETQFF.

The chain recombines TRBV2 with TRBJ1-4; D possibly corresponds to TRBD1 (5 bases). The CDR3 runs to 13 residues. With 4 bases removed from V and 8 bases from J, the gap between germline ends came to 11 bases. The germline V gene has CDR1 SNHLY and CDR2 FYNNEI. The CDR3 bases are TGTGCCAGCAGTGTCGAGGGGAACGAAAAACTGTTTTTT. This codes for CASSVEGNEKLFF.

The CDR3 reads CASSLRASLEQYF. In DNA, the CDR3 is TGTGCCAGCAGTTTAAGGGCTAGTCTCGAGCAGTACTTC. The rearrangement uses TRBV27 and TRBJ2-7; D unclear. Trimming pared 2 bases from V and 6 bases from J, leaving 11 bases between. From germline, CDR1 is MNHEY and CDR2 SMNVEV (reference sequence). The CDR3 totals 13 residues.

This clonotype was detected only once. The rearrangement links TRBV28 to TRBJ2-7; 9 bases are shared with TRBD1. Trimming cost V 6 bases and J 2 bases; bases outside gene matches: 5. This CDR3 is 14 amino acids long. The germline CDR1 and CDR2 sequences are MDHEN and SYDVKM. Here the CDR3 DNA reads TGTGCCAGCAGCGGACAGGGGATGGCCTACGAGCAGTACTTC. Translating it yields CASSGQGMAYEQYF.

In this sample, this clonotype turned up a few times. The J gene is TRBJ2-7, the V gene TRBV6-5; D is unclear. The CDR3 runs 15 residues. The V end lost 8 bases, the J end lost 2 bases, and 19 bases lay between the germline ends. Germline loops: CDR1 MNHEY, CDR2 SVGAGI. CDR3 nucleotide sequence: TGTGCCAGCTCAGGTTGGGATGGCGGACCCTACGAGCAGTACTTC. This encodes CASSGWDGGPYEQYF.

The chain has TRBV6-1 and TRBJ1-4; 8 bases align to TRBD1. The CDR3 has 18 residues. Trimming took 5 bases from V and 1 from J; bases not matched to a gene: 12. Looked up from germline, CDR1 is MNHNS and CDR2 is SASEGT. The CDR3 sequence: CASSLSGTGRGTNEKLFF. DNA of the CDR3: TGTGCCAGCAGTCTTTCCGGGACAGGTCGTGGAACTAATGAAAAACTGTTTTTT.

This clonotype appeared once. The rearrangement links TRBV4-3 to TRBJ2-7; 7 nucleotides align to TRBD2. Trimming cost V 0 bases and J 2 bases; bases outside gene matches: 7. Germline CDR1 LGHNA, CDR2 YSLEER. This CDR3 comprises 16 residues. This CDR3 is CASSQDKAGDPYEQYF. CDR3 in DNA: TGCGCCAGCAGCCAAGATAAGGCGGGAGACCCCTACGAGCAGTACTTC.

In this sample, this clonotype turned up a few times. The V and J genes are TRBV5-1 and TRBJ2-1, with TRBD2 identical over 7 bases. The J segment lost 5 bases and the V segment lost 1 base, leaving 3 bases of the junction unmatched. The CDR3 consists of 14 residues. Germline values: CDR1 SGHRS, CDR2 YFSETQ. The CDR3 DNA reads as TGCGCCAGCAGCTTGTCAGCGGGGAACAATGAGCAGTTCTTC. Translating gives CASSLSAGNNEQFF.

The genes are TRBV12-3 or TRBV12-4 and TRBJ2-1; 7 bases are shared with TRBD1. The J call could be wrong; TRBJ2-7 is a better fit for the DNA end. The CDR3 runs 16 residues. CDR3 loop: CASSGRGTVHRNEQYF. The CDR3 DNA is TGTGCCAGCAGTGGAAGGGGGACAGTCCATCGGAATGAGCAGTACTTC.

The chain carries TRBV7-9 and TRBJ2-7; the D gene is possibly TRBD1 (5 bases). Germline V lookup: CDR1 SEHNR, CDR2 FQNEAQ (reference sequence). CDR3 length equals 14 residues. The V end was cut by 1 base, the J end by 3 bases, with 10 bases between. This CDR3 is CASSLVGRDYEQYF. DNA for the CDR3: TGTGCCAGCAGCTTAGTAGGCAGGGACTACGAGCAGTACTTC.

In regard to this clonotype: Sequence at one end of the junction differs from germline and may be a read error. The CDR3 bases are TGTACCAGCACCTTAGGCGGCGGGGTACGAGTGCAGTACTTC. This translates into CTSTLGGGVRVQYF. The chain uses TRBV12-3 or TRBV12-4 and TRBJ2-7; a possible D gene is TRBD2 (6 bases). This CDR3 contains 14 residues.

The genes are TRBV5-1 and TRBJ2-5; D is perhaps TRBD2 (6 bases). The CDR3 sequence is 14 residues long. V was trimmed by 2 bases and J by 5 bases, leaving 13 bases between them. CDR1 is SGHRS, CDR2 YFSETQ, per germline. The CDR3 DNA reads as TGCGCCAGCAGCTTTGCGCCTGGGAGGGAGACCCAGTACTTC. Amino acid sequence: CASSFAPGRETQYF.

Here the CDR3 DNA reads TGTGCCAGCAGACCTACCCTAAATAGCAATCAGCCCCAGCATTTT. Its translation is CASRPTLNSNQPQHF. The V and J genes are TRBV28 and TRBJ1-5, with D hard to call. Germline V gives CDR1 MDHEN, CDR2 SYDVKM. Trimming pared 6 bases from V and 0 bases from J, leaving 12 bases between. This CDR3 region has 15 residues.

This clonotype has a handful of counts. The V and J genes are TRBV6-6 and TRBJ1-2; 9 bases are a match to TRBD1. J gave up 4 bases and V 6 bases, and 6 bases lay outside the gene matches. This CDR3 region has 14 residues. Germline V lookup: CDR1 MNHNY, CDR2 SVGAGI (reference sequence). The DNA for the CDR3 is TGTGCCAGCAGACGGACAGGGGAGGGCTATGGCTACACCTTC. Residues: CASRRTGEGYGYTF.

The J gene is TRBJ1-5, the V gene TRBV20-1; TRBD1 matches 10 bases. Per germline, CDR1 DFQATT and CDR2 SNEGSKA (reference sequence). This CDR3 spans 13 amino acids. V lost 6 bases, J lost 15 bases, and 14 bases stayed unmatched. CDR3 amino acids: CSAGAGTGAVWHF. The CDR3, as DNA: TGCAGTGCCGGGGCCGGGACAGGGGCGGTGTGGCATTTT.

V gene TRBV5-8 combines with J gene TRBJ2-4; possibly TRBD1 or TRBD2 for D (5 bases each). The J call is doubtful: the DNA matches TRBJ2-7 better. Germline V gene lookup returns CDR1 SGHTS and CDR2 YDEGEE. The CDR3 length is 12 residues. CDR3 sequence reads: CAWGRGAYEQYF. The CDR3 region has the DNA TGTGCCTGGGGTAGGGGAGCCTACGAGCAGTACTTC.

V gene TRBV5-5 combines with J gene TRBJ1-2; a weak D match, TRBD1 (5 bases). In germline, CDR1 is SGHKS, CDR2 YYEKEE (reference sequence). V was clipped by 4 bases and J by 4 bases, with 17 bases between them. The length of the CDR3 is 15 residues. The CDR3 loop is CASSHGGSALYGYTF. The CDR3 DNA is TGTGCCAGCAGCCACGGGGGTTCCGCGCTCTATGGCTACACCTTC. The full variable domain, in which reference TRBV5-5 and TRBJ1-2 provide the parts outside the CDR3, is DAGVTQSPTHLIKTRGQQVTLRCSPISGHKSVSWYQQVLGQGPQFIFQYYEKEERGRGNFPDRFSARQFPNYSSELNVNALLLGDSALYLCASSHGGSALYGYTFGSGTRLTVV.

In its sample, this clonotype was seen a few times. The chain couples TRBV29-1 to TRBJ2-7; TRBD1 agrees at 7 bases. J gave up 7 bases and V 6 bases, and 12 bases lay outside the gene matches. This CDR3 has 13 residues. Per germline, CDR1 SQVTM and CDR2 ANQGSEA. The CDR3 DNA reads as TGCAGCGTACGGGACAGTCCGCGCGGGGAGCAGTACTTC. Translating it yields CSVRDSPRGEQYF.

The rearrangement links TRBV28 to TRBJ2-1; possibly TRBD2 for D (5 bases). Trimming left V 7 bases short and J 6 bases short, with 19 bases between. CDR1 and CDR2 from the germline V gene are MDHEN and SYDVKM. The length of the CDR3 is 15 residues. DNA for the CDR3: TGTGCCAGCACCCTTTCCCTGTACGGAGGCAATGAGCAGTTCTTC. Amino acid sequence: CASTLSLYGGNEQFF.

This clonotype turned up a few times. The rearrangement uses TRBV29-1 and TRBJ2-1; 7 nucleotides line up with TRBD1. V shed 2 bases and J 9 bases; nucleotides not matched to a gene: 16. The CDR3 spans 16 residues. Germline CDR1 reads SQVTM; CDR2 reads ANQGSEA. The CDR3 is CSVEPWDRTGRGEQFF. DNA of the CDR3: TGCAGCGTTGAACCGTGGGATCGGACAGGCCGCGGTGAGCAGTTCTTC.

The V and J genes are TRBV6-5 and TRBJ2-7, with 10 bases fitting TRBD1. Germline loops: CDR1 MNHEY, CDR2 SVGAGI. The V gene end was trimmed by 6 bases and the J gene end by 3 bases; junction bases not matched to a gene: 11. This CDR3 is 16 amino acids long. CDR3 DNA: TGTGCCAGCAGACCAGGATCCGGGACAGGGGTCTACGAGCAGTACTTC. It encodes CASRPGSGTGVYEQYF.

The genes are TRBV4-2 and TRBJ2-5; TRBD2 might be the D (5 bases). The J call is in doubt because the DNA end fits TRBJ2-7 better. CDR3 length: 14 amino acids. CDR1 and CDR2 (germline): LGHNA, YNFKEQ. The CDR3: CASSPGRASREQYF. In nucleotides, the CDR3 is TGTGCCAGCAGCCCCGGGCGGGCATCGCGCGAGCAGTACTTC.

V and J are TRBV5-6 and TRBJ1-5; tentative D call: TRBD1 (5 bases). In germline, CDR1 is SGHDT, CDR2 YYEEEE. The CDR3 extends over 15 amino acids. Trimming cost V 6 bases and J 2 bases, with 15 bases left between them. The DNA for the CDR3 is TGTGCCAGCACCCTGAGGGACGGTCGCAATCAGCCCCAGCATTTT. This gives the protein CASTLRDGRNQPQHF.

As concerns this clonotype: Just one base apart from a much larger clone, this may be a read error. The CDR3 spells CASRIGLAGGLNGQYF. The CDR3 bases are TGTGCCAGCAGAATCGGACTAGCGGGGGGTCTCAATGGGCAGTACTTC. The rearrangement uses TRBV2 and TRBJ2-7; 14 bases line up with TRBD2. CDR1 is SNHLY and CDR2 is FYNNEI in the germline V gene. V shed 6 bases and J 9 bases; nucleotides not matched to a gene: 13. This CDR3 is 16 amino acids long.

The chain recombines TRBV20-1 with TRBJ2-5, with 9 bases identical to TRBD1. The last part of the DNA fits TRBJ2-7 better; the J call may be wrong. The CDR3 covers 14 residues. The germline CDR1 and CDR2 sequences are DFQATT and SNEGSKA (reference sequence). The CDR3 reads CSARGTGVSDEQYF. In DNA, the CDR3 is TGCAGTGCTAGAGGGACAGGGGTTTCGGACGAGCAGTACTTC.